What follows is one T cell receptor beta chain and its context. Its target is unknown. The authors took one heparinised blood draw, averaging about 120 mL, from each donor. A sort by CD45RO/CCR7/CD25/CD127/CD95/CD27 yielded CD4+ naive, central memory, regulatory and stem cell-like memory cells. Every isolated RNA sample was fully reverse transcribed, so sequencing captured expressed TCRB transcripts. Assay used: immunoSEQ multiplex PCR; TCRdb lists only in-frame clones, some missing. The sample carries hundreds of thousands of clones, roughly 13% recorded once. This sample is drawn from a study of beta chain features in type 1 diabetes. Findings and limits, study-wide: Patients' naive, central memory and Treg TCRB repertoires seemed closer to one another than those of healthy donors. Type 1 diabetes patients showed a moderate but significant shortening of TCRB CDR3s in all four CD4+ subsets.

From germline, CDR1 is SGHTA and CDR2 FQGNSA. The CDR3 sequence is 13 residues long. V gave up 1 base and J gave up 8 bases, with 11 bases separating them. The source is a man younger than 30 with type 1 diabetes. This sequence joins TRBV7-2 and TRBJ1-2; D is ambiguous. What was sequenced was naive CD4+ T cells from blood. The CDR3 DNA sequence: TGTGCCAGCAGCTTAGAAAGTGCTCTCGGCTACACCTTC. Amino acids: CASSLESALGYTF.